Below, one T cell receptor (beta chain) is given with its context. This clonotype occurred once. The clone's antigen remains unknown. In this CDR3 the conserved last residue, phenylalanine or tryptophan, is missing, so a read error is likely. The limits of the CDR3 on the DNA are not certain, so only TCRdb's listed CDR3 is given. Genomic DNA served as template for TCR beta VDJ combination and CDR3 sequence profiling. An Illumina HiSeq 2000 was the platform used for TCR repertoire sequencing. The original pipeline was this. Repertoires were assessed using TRBV/TRBJ rearrangement plots, CDR3 size and DJ length profiles, and Simpson's diversity index. The most abundant DNA sequence in the deep sequencing data was taken as the immunodominant clone. CDR3 amino acid sequences were checked for sharing across subjects and were also compared against the VDJdb database and published repertoires. TCRdb reprocessed the public reads (quality trimming at Q25 with fastp, clone calling with MiXCR) and kept in-frame beta chains. Here each entry gathers all rows of one CDR3 protein and keeps the most common genes and DNA. These V and J calls are TCRdb output, not the study's own analysis. This sample holds approximately 190,000 distinct CDR3 sequences; roughly half were observed only once. The ten most abundant clones make up about 9.7% of the sample.

The source of the sample is a study of CD8+CD57+ T cells in acquired aplastic anemia (dated by TCRdb to the late 2010s). Study-wide context: DNA extracted from sorted CD4+ and CD8+ cells had a mean of about 3.2 ug, with a range of 0.2 to 27.4 ug. CD8+CD57+ expansion was defined as frequency above the mean frequency observed in healthy subjects.

CDR1 and CDR2 (SGHDT, YYEEEE) derive from the germline V gene. The CDR3 comprises 9 residues, both ends counted. On the study overall, not on this receptor specifically: Between patients and healthy controls, no significant difference in CD8+ Simpson's diversity was found (P=0.060). Although under 35 CD8+ CDR3 sequences were shared by patients and controls, these sequences appeared highly expressed in patients and within the immunodominant clones of patients.

Flow cytometry had shown CD8+CD57+ cell expansion in the patients selected for sequencing. Every patient had severe acquired aplastic anemia, diagnosed using the International Study of Aplastic Anemia and Agranulocytosis and Camitta criteria. No patient had received any therapy when blood was sampled. TCR repertoires of sorted CD4+ and CD8+ blood T cells from severe aplastic anemia patients and healthy subjects were deep-sequenced in the study. Patients were enrolled under clinicaltrials.gov protocols 00001620, 01623167, 00001397, 00071045, 00081523 and 00961064 in the USA. Ficoll-Paque density gradient centrifugation was used to isolate peripheral blood mononuclear cells. Before DNA extraction, CD4+ and CD8+ T cells were sorted by FACS or by magnetic beads.

The sequence was obtained from a human donor with aplastic anemia. The source material was sorted CD4+, CD8+, or CD8+CD57+ T cells (not recorded which) from PBMCs. The V and J segments used are TRBV5-6 and TRBJ2-3. CDR3 reads: CASSLAGNY.